These T cell receptor beta chains were read from a single sample in a study of shared clonotypes between healthy human individuals. Assay used: immunoSEQ multiplex PCR; TCRdb lists only in-frame clones, some missing. The sample has some 530,000 clones, about 84% seen once. The sequencing sample was made of PBMCs. These receptors were taken from a woman in her thirties or forties in good health. Some clones in this sample may be carry-over from other donors' samples. Each CDR3 is given with its conserved first and last residue. Fields, in order: D gene, J gene, V gene, clone size, CDR3 DNA, CDR3 protein. The D gene is left open where the match is weak. Clone size is stated in some rows and not others, as once, few, many or a class when expanded.

-	TRBJ2-7	TRBV6-1	-	TGTGCCAGCAGTGAACAAGACTTCTACGAGCAGTACTTC	CASSEQDFYEQYF
-	TRBJ1-2	TRBV27	-	TGTGCCAGCAGTTTGTACCGGGGGGACTATGGCTACACCTTC	CASSLYRGDYGYTF
-	TRBJ2-7	TRBV28	-	TGTGCCAGCAGCCTTAGACAGACCTCCTACGAGCAGTACTTC	CASSLRQTSYEQYF
TRBD1	TRBJ2-3	TRBV28	-	TGTGCCAGCAGCCGTGGACAGGGTAGAAATACGCAGTATTTT	CASSRGQGRNTQYF
-	TRBJ2-5	TRBV10-3	-	TGTGCCATCAGTGAGTCGAGCGAAGGCCAAGAGACCCAGTACTTC	CAISESSEGQETQYF
-	TRBJ2-6	TRBV9	-	TGTGCCAGCAGCGTAGTTGGGGCCAACGTCCTTATTTTC	CASSVVGANVLIF
TRBD1	TRBJ1-3	TRBV27	-	TGTGCCAGCAGCCCCGGACAGGGGGACTCTGGAAACACCATATATTTT	CASSPGQGDSGNTIYF
-	TRBJ2-7	TRBV4-1	-	TGCGCCAGCAGCCAAGAGCCAGAGTGGCCCCACTTATCAGAGTGGTACGAGCAGTACTTC	CASSQEPEWPHLSEWYEQYF
TRBD1	TRBJ2-7	TRBV5-1	-	TGCGCCAGCAGCTCTGGGACAGGGTCCTACGAGCAGTACTTC	CASSSGTGSYEQYF
TRBD1	TRBJ2-5	TRBV11-3	once	TGTGCCAGCAGCCCCGGGACAGGGCCCCTCGGATGGGAGACCCAGTACTTC	CASSPGTGPLGWETQYF
TRBD1	TRBJ1-3	TRBV18	-	TGTGCCAGCTCACCAGGGACAGACGCTGGAAACACCATATATTTT	CASSPGTDAGNTIYF
-	TRBJ2-1	TRBV2	-	TGTGCCAGCTCGAGGGACCCTTACAATGAGCAGTTCTTC	CASSRDPYNEQFF
TRBD1	TRBJ2-2	TRBV30	once	TGTGCCTGGAGTGCTGGGACAGGTCTAGTAGGGGAGCTGTTTTTT	CAWSAGTGLVGELFF
-	TRBJ2-7	TRBV5-1	-	TGCGCCAGCAGCCCAGGACTGATCCCCTACGAGCAGTACTTC	CASSPGLIPYEQYF
TRBD1	TRBJ1-1	TRBV27	-	TGTGCCAGCAGTTCGGGTAGGGGGCTGTTTACTGAAGCTTTCTTT	CASSSGRGLFTEAFF
TRBD1	TRBJ1-1	TRBV5-5	-	TGTGCCAGCAGCCCACAGGGGTGGACTGAAGCTTTCTTT	CASSPQGWTEAFF
-	TRBJ1-5	TRBV27	-	TGTGCCAGCATGATACGGGGGGCTCGATATTTAGGTCAACATAGCAATCAGCCCCAGCATTTT	CASMIRGARYLGQHSNQPQHF
-	TRBJ2-7	TRBV7-6	-	TGTGCCAGCAGCTTAGCGGGGGGCGCCATCTACGAGCAGTACTTC	CASSLAGGAIYEQYF
TRBD2	TRBJ2-3	TRBV9	-	TGTGCCAGCAGCGTACTAGCGGGAAGAACAGATACGCAGTATTTT	CASSVLAGRTDTQYF
TRBD1	TRBJ1-2	TRBV25-1	-	TGTGCCAGCAGTGAATGGGAGACAGGGGGAAAGTCCAGTGGCTACACCTTC	CASSEWETGGKSSGYTF
TRBD2	TRBJ2-7	TRBV18	-	TGTGCCAGTAGCGGGAGCAGCGACGAGCAGTACTTC	CASSGSSDEQYF
TRBD2	TRBJ2-1	TRBV15	-	TGTGCCACCAGCAGAGGACTAGCGGGACGTGAGCAGTTCTTC	CATSRGLAGREQFF